What follows are 25 T cell receptor beta chains derived from one specimen sequenced in a study of PD-1 blockade in classical Hodgkin lymphoma. The assay was immunoSEQ multiplex PCR, and TCRdb's table has in-frame clones only and misses some. The sample comprises about 46,000 clones, around three quarters of which are singletons, and roughly 22% rests with the top ten. Autologous stem cell transplantation was followed by relapse in every patient, and brentuximab vedotin exposure varied. The source was peripheral blood mononuclear cells (PBMCs), collected before the second cycle of nivolumab. The receptors were gathered from a human donor with classical Hodgkin lymphoma.

This chain links TRBV27 with TRBJ2-6; a weak D match, TRBD1 (6 bases). The CDR3 has 16 residues. Germline V gene lookup returns CDR1 MNHEY and CDR2 SMNVEV (reference sequence). V lost 5 bases and J 1 base, leaving 12 bases between the germline ends. DNA of the CDR3: TGTGCCAGCAGTCTCATAACAGGGTCTGGGGCCAACGTCCTGACTTTC. Protein: CASSLITGSGANVLTF.

CDR3 loop: CAWSLKQAEKLFF. The CDR3 DNA reads as TGTGCCTGGAGTTTAAAACAGGCTGAAAAACTGTTTTTT. The chain recombines TRBV30 with TRBJ1-4; D possibly corresponds to TRBD1 (5 bases). The CDR3 runs to 13 residues. Trimming cost V 2 bases and J 7 bases, with 11 bases left between them. Looked up from germline, CDR1 is GTSNPN and CDR2 is SVGIG (reference sequence). The entire variable domain, with the rest obtained from reference TRBV30 and TRBJ1-4, is as follows: SQTIHQWPATLVQPVGSPLSLECTVEGTSNPNLYWYRQAAGRGLQLLFYSVGIGQISSEVPQNLSASRPQDRQFILSSKKLLLSDSGFYLCAWSLKQAEKLFFGSGTQLSVL.

V usage is TRBV11-2 and J usage is TRBJ2-7, with D unresolved. The ends were cut back, 1 base at V and 4 bases at J, with 11 bases in the middle. Germline V gene sequence: CDR1 SGHAT, CDR2 FQNNGV. The CDR3 runs to 14 residues. Here the CDR3 reads CASSLGTGLYEQYF. CDR3 coding DNA: TGTGCCAGCAGCTTAGGGACCGGCCTTTACGAGCAGTACTTC.

This sequence joins TRBV6-5 and TRBJ2-2; 7 positions agree with TRBD2. The V segment lost 8 bases and the J segment 4 bases; nucleotides outside the gene matches: 7. The V gene's germline CDR1 is MNHEY and CDR2 SVGAGI. The CDR3 extends over 14 amino acids. The CDR3 DNA reads as TGTGCCAGCCACCTGGGAGGGATCACCGGGGAGCTGTTTTTT. This encodes CASHLGGITGELFF.

J is TRBJ2-7 and V is TRBV2; D perhaps matches TRBD1 (5 bases). The V end lost 0 bases, the J end lost 7 bases, and 10 bases lay between the germline ends. CDR3 length equals 13 residues. Germline V CDR1 and CDR2: SNHLY, FYNNEI. As DNA, the CDR3 is TGTGCCAGCAGTGAAGCCAGGGTGGGAGAGCAGTACTTC. It yields the protein CASSEARVGEQYF.

V is TRBV4-1 and J is TRBJ2-1, with 7 bases fitting TRBD2. CDR3 length: 17 residues. V lost 4 bases to trimming and J lost 4 bases; unmatched junction nucleotides: 13. The germline V gene encodes CDR1 MGHRA and CDR2 YSYEKL. The CDR3 loop reads CASSPPEPGREYNEQFF. In DNA form, the CDR3 reads TGCGCCAGCAGCCCCCCAGAGCCAGGGAGGGAATACAATGAGCAGTTCTTC.

The chain links TRBV7-9 to TRBJ2-7, with 8 nucleotides matching TRBD2. V shed 5 bases and J 5 bases; nucleotides not matched to a gene: 5. The CDR3 runs 13 residues. Germline assignment: CDR1 SEHNR and CDR2 FQNEAQ (reference sequence). Here the CDR3 reads CASSLGLGNEQYF. DNA for the CDR3: TGTGCCAGCAGCCTGGGACTAGGAAACGAGCAGTACTTC.

V usage is TRBV19 and J usage is TRBJ1-2; D might be TRBD1 (5 bases). The germline gives CDR1 LNHDA, CDR2 SQIVND (reference sequence). The CDR3 covers 13 residues. V lost 9 bases to trimming and J lost 8 bases, with 19 bases between them. CDR3 region: CASDQRQGVGYTF. The CDR3 DNA reads TGTGCCAGCGATCAGAGGCAGGGTGTGGGCTACACCTTC.

The chain links TRBV4-2 to TRBJ1-2; no clear D gene. CDR1 and CDR2 (germline): LGHNA, YNFKEQ. Trimming took 2 bases from V and 6 from J, leaving 10 bases between them. The CDR3 extends over 13 amino acids. In DNA form, the CDR3 reads TGTGCCAGCAGCCAACGGGCCTCGGATGGCTACACCTTC. The encoded protein is CASSQRASDGYTF.

The chain carries TRBV27 and TRBJ2-5, with D unresolved. Between the trimmed V and J ends, which lost 5 bases and 4 bases, there was a span of 8 bases. The CDR3 totals 12 residues. Germline-derived CDR1 and CDR2 are MNHEY and SMNVEV (reference sequence). The CDR3 DNA sequence: TGTGCCAGCAGTCCCGGTGGAGAGACCCAGTACTTC. Translation gives CASSPGGETQYF.

This clone was seen just once. The genes are TRBV5-1 and TRBJ1-4; D not certain. Per germline, CDR1 SGHRS and CDR2 YFSETQ. V dropped 6 bases and J dropped 5 bases, with 17 bases sitting between them. The CDR3 loop spans 15 amino acids. CDR3 sequence (DNA): TGCGCCAGCAAGGAGGGCGGGATTGGAAATGAAAAACTGTTTTTT. The encoded protein is CASKEGGIGNEKLFF. Full variable domain (rest looked up from reference TRBV5-1 and TRBJ1-4): KAGVTQTPRYLIKTRGQQVTLSCSPISGHRSVSWYQQTPGQGLQFLFEYFSETQRNKGNFPGRFSGRQFSNSRSEMNVSTLELGDSALYLCASKEGGIGNEKLFFGSGTQLSVL.

V gene TRBV7-6 combines with J gene TRBJ2-7, with 10 positions matching TRBD2. Per the germline V gene, CDR1 is SGHVS and CDR2 is FNYEAQ. The J segment lost 2 bases and the V segment lost 5 bases, leaving 6 bases of the junction unmatched. The CDR3 runs 15 residues. The DNA of the CDR3 is TGTGCCAGCAGCCCGGGACTAGCGCCTACCTACGAGCAGTACTTC. It is translated as CASSPGLAPTYEQYF.

The chain employs TRBV18 and TRBJ1-2, with D unresolved. The germline gives CDR1 KGHSH, CDR2 LQKENI. V dropped 4 bases and J dropped 4 bases, with 16 bases sitting between them. The CDR3 contains 15 residues. CDR3 sequence reads: CASSQDLSTFYGYTF. The CDR3 DNA reads as TGTGCCAGCTCACAGGACCTGTCGACGTTCTATGGCTACACCTTC.

The chain recombines TRBV23-1 with TRBJ1-1; 8 bases map to TRBD1. TRBV23-1 is known as an ORF, though its function is uncertain. V shed 6 bases and J 5 bases; nucleotides not matched to a gene: 8. The CDR3 loop spans 14 amino acids. The CDR3: CASRDRVLVTEAFF. CDR3 nucleotides: TGCGCCAGCAGGGACAGGGTTTTGGTAACTGAAGCTTTCTTT.

The rearrangement links TRBV27 to TRBJ2-5; a possible D gene is TRBD1 (6 bases). CDR1 is MNHEY, CDR2 SMNVEV, per germline (reference sequence). The V and J ends lost 6 bases and 4 bases respectively, with 18 bases between them. CDR3 length equals 15 residues. The CDR3: CASRRVYGGRETQYF. CDR3 DNA: TGTGCCAGCAGAAGAGTTTATGGGGGCCGAGAGACCCAGTACTTC.

The chain couples TRBV27 to TRBJ1-2; D might be TRBD1 (6 bases). Trimming took 5 bases from V and 4 from J, leaving 14 bases between them. The CDR3 runs to 14 residues. CDR1 is MNHEY and CDR2 is SMNVEV in the germline V gene (reference sequence). The CDR3: CASSPRQATYGYTF. The CDR3 DNA is TGTGCCAGCAGTCCCCGACAGGCCACCTATGGCTACACCTTC.

This chain joins TRBV5-6 and TRBJ1-2, with 9 bases lining up with TRBD1. Per the germline V gene, CDR1 is SGHDT and CDR2 is YYEEEE. V lost 5 bases, J lost 8 bases, and 13 bases stayed unmatched. CDR3 length equals 15 residues. The CDR3 here is CASRAGGQGLGGYTF. The CDR3 bases are TGTGCCAGCAGAGCGGGAGGACAGGGGCTAGGAGGCTACACCTTC.

The V call is TRBV7-9, the J call TRBJ1-1; D possibly corresponds to TRBD1 (6 bases). CDR3 size: 13 residues. Between the trimmed V and J ends, which lost 4 bases and 0 bases, there was a span of 6 bases. The V gene's germline CDR1 is SEHNR and CDR2 FQNEAQ (reference sequence). In DNA, the CDR3 is TGTGCCAGCAGCTCAGGGGTGAACACTGAAGCTTTCTTT. Amino acid sequence: CASSSGVNTEAFF.

The chain is built from TRBV7-2 and TRBJ2-5, with unresolved D. The CDR3 has 14 amino acids. The germline V and J ends were trimmed by 2 bases and 5 bases, with 12 bases remaining between them. CDR1 and CDR2 from the germline V gene are SGHTA and FQGNSA. The CDR3 region is CASSLRQGWETQYF. The CDR3 nucleotides read TGTGCCAGCAGCTTACGACAAGGCTGGGAGACCCAGTACTTC.

The chain has TRBV6-6 and TRBJ2-5; 12 positions agree with TRBD2. Trimming took 5 bases from V and 4 from J; bases not matched to a gene: 2. The CDR3 has 14 amino acids. Per the germline V gene, CDR1 is MNHNY and CDR2 is SVGAGI (reference sequence). This chain's CDR3 is CASSVTSGRETQYF. The CDR3 DNA follows: TGTGCCAGCAGTGTGACTAGCGGGAGAGAGACCCAGTACTTC.

This rearrangement joins TRBV27 to TRBJ1-1; D possibly corresponds to TRBD1 (5 bases). V was trimmed by 5 bases and J by 7 bases, leaving 8 bases between them. The CDR3 is 11 amino acids. Germline loops: CDR1 MNHEY, CDR2 SMNVEV (reference sequence). CDR3 region: CASSTGLEAFF. CDR3 bases: TGTGCCAGCAGTACGGGACTTGAAGCTTTCTTT.

This sequence joins TRBV15 and TRBJ1-5; D not certain. Germline V gene sequence: CDR1 LNHNV, CDR2 YYDKDF (reference sequence). CDR3 size: 17 residues. Trimming shortened V by 5 bases and J by 0 bases, and 17 bases separated the two germline ends. The CDR3: CATSGLRTGYSNQPQHF. In DNA, the CDR3 is TGTGCCACCAGCGGCCTGAGAACGGGATATAGCAATCAGCCCCAGCATTTT.

V and J are TRBV6-6 and TRBJ1-5; D might be TRBD1 (6 bases). Germline CDR1 reads MNHNY; CDR2 reads SVGAGI (reference sequence). This CDR3 has 15 amino acids. Trimming left V 6 bases short and J 4 bases short, with 16 bases between. The CDR3 loop reads CASRLHLQGNQPQHF. The CDR3 DNA is TGTGCCAGCAGATTACACTTACAGGGTAATCAGCCCCAGCATTTT.

The chain is built from TRBV6-5 and TRBJ1-1; no reliable D call. Trimming removed 6 bases from V and 1 base from J, with 12 bases in between. Germline CDR1 is MNHEY and CDR2 is SVGAGI. The CDR3 contains 14 residues. CDR3 in DNA: TGTGCCAGCAGCTACGGCCCTAGGAACACTGAAGCTTTCTTT. This sequence encodes CASSYGPRNTEAFF.

Concerning this clone itself: A junction end diverges from the germline sequence, so it may reflect a read error. The chain carries TRBV6-5 and TRBJ2-7; 15 nucleotides line up with TRBD2. The germline V gene encodes CDR1 MNHEY and CDR2 SVGAGI. The CDR3 is 13 residues long. The CDR3 protein is CASSLGTSGGLLF. Here the CDR3 DNA reads TGTGCCAGCAGTCTCGGGACTAGCGGGGGGCTACTATTC.